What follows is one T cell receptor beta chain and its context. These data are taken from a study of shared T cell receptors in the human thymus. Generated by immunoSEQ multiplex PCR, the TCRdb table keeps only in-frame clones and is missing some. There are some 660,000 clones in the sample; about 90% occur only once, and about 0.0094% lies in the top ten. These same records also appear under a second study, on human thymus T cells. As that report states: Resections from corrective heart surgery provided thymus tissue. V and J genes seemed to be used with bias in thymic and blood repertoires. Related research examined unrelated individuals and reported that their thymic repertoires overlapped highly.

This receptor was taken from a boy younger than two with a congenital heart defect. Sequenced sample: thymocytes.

CDR3 sequence (DNA): TGCAGCGTTTATTTCCGGGACAGGGGGGGTGAGCAGTTCTTC. This gives the protein CSVYFRDRGGEQFF. J is TRBJ2-1 and V is TRBV29-1; 11 positions agree with TRBD1. J lost 9 bases, V lost 5 bases, and 9 bases had no gene match. This CDR3 contains 14 residues. Germline assignment: CDR1 SQVTM and CDR2 ANQGSEA.